This T cell receptor beta chain was obtained from a study of cytomegalovirus exposure and HLA in healthy donors. Vbeta (60) and Jbeta (13) primers were used in the PCR. Profiling relied on immunoSEQ multiplex PCR, and the TCRdb table lists in-frame clones only, not all of them. The sample holds around 170,000 clones, approximately 78% seen once. Study findings and constraints: Later analysis suggested links between common viral pathogens and several top significant clusters. With high specificity and sensitivity, the classifier reportedly diagnosed cytomegalovirus status. Later findings reportedly placed an Asian-associated ancestry cluster below the approximately 670-donor mean for N-insertions. Using a false discovery rate of 0.05, a later analysis showed that around 16,000 TCR beta sequences were associated with HLA alleles.

A note on this clone: Its antigen is as yet unknown.

In germline, CDR1 is SGHDN, CDR2 FVKESK. This CDR3 has 14 amino acids. V trimming: 4 bases; J trimming: 3 bases; junction bases outside the gene matches: 5. The sequence was collected from a male donor in good health and CMV-seronegative. V is TRBV14 and J is TRBJ2-7, with 8 bases that match TRBD1. Sequencing was done on a sample of PBMCs. The CDR3 sequence: CASSPRTGGYEQYF. CDR3 coding DNA: TGTGCCAGCAGCCCGCGAACAGGGGGCTACGAGCAGTACTTC.